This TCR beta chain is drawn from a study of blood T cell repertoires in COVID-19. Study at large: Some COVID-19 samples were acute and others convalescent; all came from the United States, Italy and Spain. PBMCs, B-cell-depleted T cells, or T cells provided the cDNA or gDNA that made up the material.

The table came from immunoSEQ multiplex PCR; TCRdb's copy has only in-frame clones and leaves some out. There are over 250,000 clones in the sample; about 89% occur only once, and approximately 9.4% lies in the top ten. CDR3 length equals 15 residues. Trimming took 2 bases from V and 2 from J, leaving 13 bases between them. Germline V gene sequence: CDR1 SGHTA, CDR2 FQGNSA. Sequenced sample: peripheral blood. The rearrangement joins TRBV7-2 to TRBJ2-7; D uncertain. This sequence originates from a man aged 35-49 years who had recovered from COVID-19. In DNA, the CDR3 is TGTGCCAGCAGCTTAAATAACTACTTGCCCTACGAGCAGTACTTC. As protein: CASSLNNYLPYEQYF.